This is a list of T cell receptor beta chains from one sample in a study of cytomegalovirus exposure and HLA in healthy donors. The repertoire was sequenced with immunoSEQ multiplex PCR; TCRdb's copy has only in-frame clones and lacks some. The sample lists approximately 90,000 clones, over 75% occurring once. The sequenced material came from PBMCs. The receptors were gathered from a boy aged 5-17 years in good health and CMV-seronegative. Each CDR3 is given with its conserved first and last residue. The D gene is left open where the match is weak. Clone size is given for some rows only: seen once, a few or many times, or a class if the clone is expanded.

>TRBJ2-3|once|NA|TRBV6-5
TGTGCCAGCATGCTCGGCGGGAGCACAGATACGCAGTATTTT
CASMLGGSTDTQYF
>TRBJ1-1|NA|NA|TRBV7-2
TGTGCCAGCAGCTTAGTTTTCAGGGACACTGAAGCTTTCTTT
CASSLVFRDTEAFF
>TRBJ2-7|NA|NA|TRBV5-1
TGCGCCAGCAGCTTGGGAAACGCCAGCTACGAGCAGTACTTC
CASSLGNASYEQYF
>TRBJ2-5|NA|NA|TRBV7-9
TGTGCCAGCAGCGGTCGGGACATCCAAGAGACCCAGTACTTC
CASSGRDIQETQYF
>TRBJ1-3|few|NA|TRBV7-3
TGTGCCAGCAGCCCCAGCTCTGGAAACACCATATATTTT
CASSPSSGNTIYF
>TRBJ1-2|few|NA|TRBV28
TGTGCCAGCAGTTCCCAGAAGACAACCTTTTATGGCTACACCTTC
CASSSQKTTFYGYTF
>TRBJ2-1|few|NA|TRBV4-1
TGCGCCAGCAGCCAACGTACTTTAACCTACAATGAGCAGTTCTTC
CASSQRTLTYNEQFF
>TRBJ2-5|NA|NA|TRBV4-1
TGCGCCAGCAGCCGACCCGGGGAGACCCAGTACTTC
CASSRPGETQYF
>TRBJ2-7|NA|TRBD2|TRBV19
TGTGCCAGTAGTATCCCGGGGGGAGGGGAGCAGTACTTC
CASSIPGGGEQYF
>TRBJ1-5|NA|NA|TRBV7-2
TGTGCCAGCAGCCAGGAGTGGGGCGAGGGCAATCAGCCCCAGCATTTT
CASSQEWGEGNQPQHF
>TRBJ2-7|NA|TRBD2|TRBV4-1
TGCGCCAGCAGCCAAGGACTAGCGGGCTCCTACGAGCAGTACTTC
CASSQGLAGSYEQYF
>TRBJ1-5|NA|NA|TRBV27
TGTGCCAGCAGTCCCGCAGGGGCGGGCAATCAGCCCCAGCATTTT
CASSPAGAGNQPQHF